This T cell receptor beta chain comes out of a study of fetal regulatory T cell absence and autoimmunity. For the study at large: Exocrine pancreas autoimmunity occurred in IPEX patients lacking clinical diabetes.

As for this clone: Its specificity is not known.

The survey-level immunoSEQ assay was used. TCRdb's copy holds only in-frame clones and misses some; the assay was immunoSEQ multiplex PCR. The table has about 46,000 clones, roughly 80% seen once. This CDR3 contains 12 residues. The V gene's germline CDR1 is MNHEY and CDR2 SMNVEV (reference sequence). The V and J ends lost 5 bases and 1 base respectively, with 2 bases between them. Findings of the study overall: In IPEX, the enrichment was taken to support antigen-driven autoimmunity before birth. Some top pancreas TCR clones were over 80-fold enriched versus cord blood.

The receptor's source is a newborn boy with IPEX syndrome. V gene TRBV27 combines with J gene TRBJ2-2; unclear D gene. The sequenced sample consisted of cord blood. The CDR3 DNA reads as TGTGCCAGCAGTGTGAACACCGGGGAGCTGTTTTTT. Protein sequence: CASSVNTGELFF.